This entry describes one TCR beta chain. The sample belongs to a study of cytomegalovirus exposure and HLA in healthy donors. PCR used 60 Vbeta primers and 13 Jbeta primers. Libraries were prepared by immunoSEQ multiplex PCR; TCRdb keeps only in-frame clonotypes and omits some of them. This sample has about 160,000 clones, with around four fifths found just once. Germline lookup yields CDR1 SGHTA and CDR2 FQGNSA. The CDR3 spans 19 residues. The V segment lost 2 bases and the J segment 4 bases; nucleotides outside the gene matches: 17. The TCR was taken from a man between 18 and 35 years old in good health and CMV-seropositive. The sample comprised PBMCs. The gene calls are TRBV7-2 and TRBJ1-5; 7 bases fit TRBD1. The CDR3 protein is CASSLKPTFDRVLNQPQHF. DNA of the CDR3: TGTGCCAGCAGCTTAAAACCCACCTTCGACAGGGTCCTAAATCAGCCCCAGCATTTT.